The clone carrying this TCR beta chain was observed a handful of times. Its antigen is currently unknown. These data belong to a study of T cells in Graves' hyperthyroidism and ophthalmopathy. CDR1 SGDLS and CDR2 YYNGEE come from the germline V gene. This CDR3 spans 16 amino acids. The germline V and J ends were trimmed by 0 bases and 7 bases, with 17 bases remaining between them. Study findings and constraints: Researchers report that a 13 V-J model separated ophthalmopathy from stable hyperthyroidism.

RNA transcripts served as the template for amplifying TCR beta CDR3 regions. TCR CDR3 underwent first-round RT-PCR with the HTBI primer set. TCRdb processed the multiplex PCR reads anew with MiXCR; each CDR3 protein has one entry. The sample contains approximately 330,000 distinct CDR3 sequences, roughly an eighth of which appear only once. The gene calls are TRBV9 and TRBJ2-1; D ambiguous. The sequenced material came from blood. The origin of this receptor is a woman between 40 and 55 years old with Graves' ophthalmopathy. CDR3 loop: CASSVEPAPTPNEQFF. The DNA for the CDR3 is TGTGCCAGCAGCGTAGAGCCGGCCCCCACACCGAATGAGCAGTTCTTC.